A few counts support the clone carrying this TCR beta chain. This specimen comes from a study of blood T cell repertoires in COVID-19. V was clipped by 3 bases and J by 2 bases, with 11 bases between them. This CDR3 is 14 amino acids long. The germline CDR1 and CDR2 sequences are LNHDA and SQIVND (reference sequence). Sequencing was performed with immunoSEQ multiplex PCR; in TCRdb, only in-frame clones are kept and a portion is missing. The sample records fewer than 40,000 clones, around 77% being singletons. The V and J genes are TRBV19 and TRBJ2-7; D perhaps matches TRBD2 (5 bases). The sequence was collected from a man at least 80 years old with active or convalescent COVID-19. The sequenced sample consisted of peripheral blood. The CDR3 sequence: CASSMRGMAYEQYF. CDR3 nucleotide sequence: TGTGCCAGTAGTATGAGAGGGATGGCCTACGAGCAGTACTTC.